Only one count was recorded for the clone carrying this T cell receptor (beta chain). Its antigen is not identified. One end of the junction does not line up with germline, which may come from a read error. Broader study findings: In terms of TCR gene usage, tumor memory CD4+ T cells clustered together with blood and lymph node memory CD4+ cells, as well as with lymph node naive CD4+ cells. Tumor Tregs overlapped most with tumor, then blood, naive CD4+ cells.

The sorted Tregs were CD4+CD25+CD127-/low cells. TCRdb fed the 5' RACE reads into MiXCR, producing one record per CDR3 protein. In the table there are tens of thousands of distinct CDR3 sequences, approximately 27% of which are singletons. The clonotype was recovered from a female donor with breast cancer. Material: tumor-infiltrating Tregs sorted from the breast tumor.

DNA for the CDR3: TGTGCCGGCAGCCAAGACCCGGACAGGGGCCGATCGGCATACACCTTC. Amino acid sequence: CAGSQDPDRGRSAYTF. The V call is TRBV3-1, the J call TRBJ1-2; 9 bases match TRBD1. CDR3 size: 16 residues. From germline, CDR1 is LGHDT and CDR2 YNNKEL (reference sequence).